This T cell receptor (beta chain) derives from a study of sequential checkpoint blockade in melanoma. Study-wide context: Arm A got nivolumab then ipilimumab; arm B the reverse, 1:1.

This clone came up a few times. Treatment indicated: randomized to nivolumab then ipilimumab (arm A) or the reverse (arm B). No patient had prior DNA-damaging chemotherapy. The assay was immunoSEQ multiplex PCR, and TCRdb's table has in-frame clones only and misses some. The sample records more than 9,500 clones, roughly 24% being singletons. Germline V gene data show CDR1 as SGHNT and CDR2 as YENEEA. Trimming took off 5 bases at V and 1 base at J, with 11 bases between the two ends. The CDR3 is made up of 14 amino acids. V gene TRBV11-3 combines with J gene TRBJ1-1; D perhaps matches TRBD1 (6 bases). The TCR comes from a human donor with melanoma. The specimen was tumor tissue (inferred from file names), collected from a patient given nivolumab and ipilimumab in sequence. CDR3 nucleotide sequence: TGTGCCAGCAGCATACTACAGGGGAACACTGAAGCTTTCTTT. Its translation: CASSILQGNTEAFF.